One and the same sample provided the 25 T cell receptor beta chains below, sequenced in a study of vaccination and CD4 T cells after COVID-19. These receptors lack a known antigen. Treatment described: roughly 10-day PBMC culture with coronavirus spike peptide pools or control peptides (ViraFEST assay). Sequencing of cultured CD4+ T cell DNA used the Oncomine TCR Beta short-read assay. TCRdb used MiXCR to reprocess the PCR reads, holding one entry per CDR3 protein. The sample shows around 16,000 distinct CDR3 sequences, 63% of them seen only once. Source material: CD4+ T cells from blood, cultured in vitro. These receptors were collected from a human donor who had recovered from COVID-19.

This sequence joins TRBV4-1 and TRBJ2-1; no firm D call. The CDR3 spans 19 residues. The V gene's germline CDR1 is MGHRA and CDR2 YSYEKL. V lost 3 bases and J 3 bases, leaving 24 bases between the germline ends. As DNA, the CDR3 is TGCGCCAGCAGCCATAAACTCGATAAGGGCTTTCAAAACTACAATGAGCAGTTCTTC. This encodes CASSHKLDKGFQNYNEQFF.

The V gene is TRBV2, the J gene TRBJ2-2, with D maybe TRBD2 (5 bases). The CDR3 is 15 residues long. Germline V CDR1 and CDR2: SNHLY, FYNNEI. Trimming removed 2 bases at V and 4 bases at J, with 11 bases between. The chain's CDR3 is CASSERSAGTGELFF. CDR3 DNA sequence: TGTGCCAGCAGTGAAAGGTCTGCGGGCACCGGGGAGCTGTTTTTT.

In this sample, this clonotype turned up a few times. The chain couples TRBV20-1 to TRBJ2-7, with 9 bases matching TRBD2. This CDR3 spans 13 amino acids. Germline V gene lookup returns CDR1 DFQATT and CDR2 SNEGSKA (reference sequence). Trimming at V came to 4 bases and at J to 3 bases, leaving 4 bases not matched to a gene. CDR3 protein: CSANEAGGYEQYF. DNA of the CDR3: TGCAGTGCTAATGAAGCGGGGGGCTACGAGCAGTACTTC.

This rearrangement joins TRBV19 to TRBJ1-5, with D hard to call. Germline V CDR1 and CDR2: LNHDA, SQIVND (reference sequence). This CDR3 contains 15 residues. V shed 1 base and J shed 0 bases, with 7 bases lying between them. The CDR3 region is CASSIGSYSNQPQHF. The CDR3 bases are TGTGCCAGTAGTATAGGCAGCTATAGCAATCAGCCCCAGCATTTT.

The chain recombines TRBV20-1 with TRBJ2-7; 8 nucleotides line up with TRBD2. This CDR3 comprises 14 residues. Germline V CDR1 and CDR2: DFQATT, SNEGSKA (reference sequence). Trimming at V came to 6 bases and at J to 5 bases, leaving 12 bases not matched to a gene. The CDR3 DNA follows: TGCAGTGCCTCTCTCGCGGGAGGTGTCAACGAGCAGTACTTC. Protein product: CSASLAGGVNEQYF.

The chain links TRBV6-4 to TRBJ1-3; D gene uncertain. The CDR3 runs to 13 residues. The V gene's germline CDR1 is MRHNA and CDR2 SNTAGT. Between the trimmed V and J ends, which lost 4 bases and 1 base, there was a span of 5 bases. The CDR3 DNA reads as TGTGCCAGCAGTGGGGTATCTGGAAACACCATATATTTT. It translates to CASSGVSGNTIYF.

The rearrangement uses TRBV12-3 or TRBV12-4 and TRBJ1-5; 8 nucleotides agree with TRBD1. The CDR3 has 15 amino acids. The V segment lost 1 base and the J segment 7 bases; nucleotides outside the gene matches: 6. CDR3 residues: CASSLVTGGGQPQHF. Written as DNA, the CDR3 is TGTGCCAGCAGTTTAGTCACAGGGGGAGGACAGCCCCAGCATTTT.

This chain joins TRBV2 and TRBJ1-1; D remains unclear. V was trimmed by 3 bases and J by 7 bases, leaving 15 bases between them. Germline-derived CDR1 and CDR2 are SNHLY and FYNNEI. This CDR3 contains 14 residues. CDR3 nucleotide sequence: TGTGCCAGCAGTGAGCAGAAACCCATCCGTGAAGCTTTCTTT. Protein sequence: CASSEQKPIREAFF.

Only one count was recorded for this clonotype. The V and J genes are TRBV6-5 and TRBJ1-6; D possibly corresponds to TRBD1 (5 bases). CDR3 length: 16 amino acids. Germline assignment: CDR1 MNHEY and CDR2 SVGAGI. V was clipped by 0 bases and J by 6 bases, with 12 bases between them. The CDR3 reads CASSYSIRVPNSPLHF. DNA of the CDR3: TGTGCCAGCAGTTACTCAATCAGGGTCCCTAATTCACCCCTCCACTTT.

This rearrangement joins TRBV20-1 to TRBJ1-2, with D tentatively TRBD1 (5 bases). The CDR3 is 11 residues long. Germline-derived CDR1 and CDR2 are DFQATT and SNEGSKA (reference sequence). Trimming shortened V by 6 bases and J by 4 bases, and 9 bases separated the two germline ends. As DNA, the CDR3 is TGCAGTGCAGGTGACAGCTATGGCTACACCTTC. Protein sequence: CSAGDSYGYTF.

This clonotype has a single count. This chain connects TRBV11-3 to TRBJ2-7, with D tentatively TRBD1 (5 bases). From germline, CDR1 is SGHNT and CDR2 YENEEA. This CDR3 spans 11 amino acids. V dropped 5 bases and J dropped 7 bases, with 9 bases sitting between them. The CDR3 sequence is CASSNPGEQYF. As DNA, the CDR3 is TGTGCCAGCAGCAACCCAGGGGAGCAGTACTTC.

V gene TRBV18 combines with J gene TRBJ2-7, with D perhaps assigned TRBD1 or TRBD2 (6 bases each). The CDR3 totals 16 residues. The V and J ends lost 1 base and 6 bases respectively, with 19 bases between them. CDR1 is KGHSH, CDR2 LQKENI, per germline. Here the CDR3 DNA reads TGTGCCAGCTCACCACAACAGGGAACCGGGGGCGGCGAGCAGTACTTC. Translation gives CASSPQQGTGGGEQYF.

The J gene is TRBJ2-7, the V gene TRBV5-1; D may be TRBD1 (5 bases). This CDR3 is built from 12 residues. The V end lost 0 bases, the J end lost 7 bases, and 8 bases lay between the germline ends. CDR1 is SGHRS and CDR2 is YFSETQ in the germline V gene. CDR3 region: CASSLDRSEQYF. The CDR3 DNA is TGCGCCAGCAGCTTGGACAGGAGTGAGCAGTACTTC. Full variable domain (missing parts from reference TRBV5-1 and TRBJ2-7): KAGVTQTPRYLIKTRGQQVTLSCSPISGHRSVSWYQQTPGQGLQFLFEYFSETQRNKGNFPGRFSGRQFSNSRSEMNVSTLELGDSALYLCASSLDRSEQYFGPGTRLTVT.

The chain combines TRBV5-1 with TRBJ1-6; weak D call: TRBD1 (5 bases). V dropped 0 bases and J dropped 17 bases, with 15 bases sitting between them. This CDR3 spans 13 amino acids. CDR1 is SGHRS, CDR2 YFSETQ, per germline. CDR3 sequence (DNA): TGCGCCAGCAGCTTGGACGGGTCAGGGAACGTCCACTTT. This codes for CASSLDGSGNVHF.

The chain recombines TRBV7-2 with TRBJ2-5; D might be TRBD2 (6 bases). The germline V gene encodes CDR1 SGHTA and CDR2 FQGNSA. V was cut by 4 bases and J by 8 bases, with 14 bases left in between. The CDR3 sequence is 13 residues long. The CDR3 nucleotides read TGTGCCAGCAGCTCGACTAGGCTGGGCACCCAGTACTTC. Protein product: CASSSTRLGTQYF.

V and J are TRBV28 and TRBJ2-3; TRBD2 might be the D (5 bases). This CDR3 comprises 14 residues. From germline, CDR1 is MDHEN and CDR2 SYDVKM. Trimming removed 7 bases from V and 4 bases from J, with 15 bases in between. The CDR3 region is CASIPGRGSDTQYF. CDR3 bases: TGTGCCAGCATCCCGGGCCGGGGTTCAGATACGCAGTATTTT.

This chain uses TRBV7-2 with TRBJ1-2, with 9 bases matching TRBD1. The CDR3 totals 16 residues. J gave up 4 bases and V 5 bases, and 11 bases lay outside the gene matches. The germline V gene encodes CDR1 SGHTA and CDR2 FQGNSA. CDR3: CASSPRGQGGSYGYTF. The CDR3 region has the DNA TGTGCCAGCAGCCCCCGGGGACAGGGCGGGAGCTATGGCTACACCTTC.

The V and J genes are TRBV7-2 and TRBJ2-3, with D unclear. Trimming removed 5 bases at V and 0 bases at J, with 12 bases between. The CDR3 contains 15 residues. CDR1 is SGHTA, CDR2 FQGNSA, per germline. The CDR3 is CASSPNLVSTDTQYF. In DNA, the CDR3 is TGTGCCAGCAGCCCCAACCTCGTGAGCACAGATACGCAGTATTTT.

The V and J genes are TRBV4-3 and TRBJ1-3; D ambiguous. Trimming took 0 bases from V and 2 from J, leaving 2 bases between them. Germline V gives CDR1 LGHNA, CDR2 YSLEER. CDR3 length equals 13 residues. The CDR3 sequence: CASSQDPGNTIYF. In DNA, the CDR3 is TGCGCCAGCAGCCAAGATCCTGGAAACACCATATATTTT.

The CDR3 DNA reads TGTGCCAGCAGCCCGCGATATGGGACAGGGGACCACGAGCAGTACTTC. It specifies CASSPRYGTGDHEQYF. The V call is TRBV6-1, the J call TRBJ2-7; 10 bases line up with TRBD1. The V segment lost 6 bases and the J segment 5 bases; nucleotides outside the gene matches: 13. Germline V lookup: CDR1 MNHNS, CDR2 SASEGT. The CDR3 length is 16 residues.

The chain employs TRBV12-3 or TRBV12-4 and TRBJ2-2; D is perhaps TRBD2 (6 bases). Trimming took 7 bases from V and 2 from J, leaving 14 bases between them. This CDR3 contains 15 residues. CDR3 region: CASTRRGLNTGELFF. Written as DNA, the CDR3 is TGTGCCAGCACCCGAAGGGGACTTAACACCGGGGAGCTGTTTTTT.

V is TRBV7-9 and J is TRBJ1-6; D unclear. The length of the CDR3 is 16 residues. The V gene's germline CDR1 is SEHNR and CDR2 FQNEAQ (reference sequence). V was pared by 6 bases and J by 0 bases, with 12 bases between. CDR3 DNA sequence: TGTGCCAGCAGGGACCCAAGGAGCTCCTATAATTCACCCCTCCACTTT. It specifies CASRDPRSSYNSPLHF.

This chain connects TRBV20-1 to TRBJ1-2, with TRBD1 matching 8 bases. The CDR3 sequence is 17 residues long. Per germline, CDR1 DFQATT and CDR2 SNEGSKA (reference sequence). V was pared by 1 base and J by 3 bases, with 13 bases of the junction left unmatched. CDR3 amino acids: CSARARTGSQTYYGYTF. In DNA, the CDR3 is TGCAGTGCTAGAGCTCGGACAGGGAGCCAAACTTACTATGGCTACACCTTC.

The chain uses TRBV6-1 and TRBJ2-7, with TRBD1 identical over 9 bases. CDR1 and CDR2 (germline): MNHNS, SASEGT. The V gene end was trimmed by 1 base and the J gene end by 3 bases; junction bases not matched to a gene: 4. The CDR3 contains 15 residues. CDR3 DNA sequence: TGTGCCAGCAGTGAAGGTGGGACAGGGTACTACGAGCAGTACTTC. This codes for CASSEGGTGYYEQYF.

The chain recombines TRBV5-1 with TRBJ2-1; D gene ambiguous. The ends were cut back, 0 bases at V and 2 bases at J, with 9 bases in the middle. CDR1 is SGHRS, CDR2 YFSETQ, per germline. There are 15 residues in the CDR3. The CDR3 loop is CASSLVIGTYNEQFF. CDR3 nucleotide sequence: TGCGCCAGCAGCTTGGTTATAGGAACCTACAATGAGCAGTTCTTC.